What follows are 27 T cell receptor beta chains derived from one specimen sequenced in a study of OX40 agonist ivuxolimab in advanced cancers. Sequencing used immunoSEQ multiplex PCR; TCRdb keeps in-frame clones, though not all of them. The sample gives under 150,000 clones, 90% to 95% of which show up once; approximately 1% is in the top ten. Sequences were derived from CD4+ or CD8+ T cells sorted from blood, sampled in a trial of the OX40 agonist ivuxolimab. The receptors were sampled from an adult with an advanced solid tumor such as melanoma, head and neck, liver or kidney cancer.

The chain combines TRBV5-6 with TRBJ1-1; TRBD1 matches 7 bases. Germline CDR1 SGHDT, CDR2 YYEEEE. The J segment lost 4 bases and the V segment lost 3 bases, leaving 9 bases of the junction unmatched. The CDR3 loop spans 15 amino acids. CDR3 sequence reads: CASSSQKGASTEAFF. For the CDR3, the DNA is TGTGCCAGCAGCTCTCAAAAGGGGGCAAGCACTGAAGCTTTCTTT.

CDR3 in amino acids: CASSLEAASGYNEQFF. The CDR3 nucleotides read TGTGCCAGCAGCTTAGAAGCGGCTAGCGGGTACAATGAGCAGTTCTTC. The chain links TRBV7-2 to TRBJ2-1; 8 bases fit TRBD2. V lost 1 base to trimming and J lost 4 bases; unmatched junction nucleotides: 6. Germline assignment: CDR1 SGHTA and CDR2 FQGNSA. The CDR3 length is 16 residues.

The rearrangement uses TRBV5-1 and TRBJ1-1; D is unclear. This CDR3 has 14 residues. The V end was cut by 4 bases, the J end by 2 bases, with 12 bases between. Germline CDR1 SGHRS, CDR2 YFSETQ. The CDR3 reads CASSPTRVNTEAFF. DNA of the CDR3: TGCGCCAGCAGCCCGACTAGGGTTAACACTGAAGCTTTCTTT.

The chain combines TRBV27 with TRBJ2-3; a possible D gene is TRBD2 (5 bases). The CDR3 is made up of 15 amino acids. V was shortened by 3 bases and J by 5 bases, with 15 bases between the two germline ends. Looked up from germline, CDR1 is MNHEY and CDR2 is SMNVEV (reference sequence). CDR3 amino acids: CASSLLGPGKDTQYF. The CDR3 DNA sequence: TGTGCCAGCAGTTTGTTGGGCCCCGGGAAAGATACGCAGTATTTT.

CDR3 coding DNA: TGTGCCAGCAGCGTAGCGCAGGGGGGACTCGGGGACGCGTACGAGCAGTACTTC. Translation gives CASSVAQGGLGDAYEQYF. The V gene is TRBV9, the J gene TRBJ2-7; D may be TRBD1 (7 bases). This CDR3 spans 18 amino acids. CDR1 and CDR2 (germline): SGDLS, YYNGEE. Between the trimmed V and J ends, which lost 0 bases and 4 bases, there was a span of 23 bases.

On this clone: The sample carries other DNA sequences with the same CDR3. This CDR3 is CASSPGQGAGGELFF. CDR3 in DNA: TGTGCCAGCAGTCCGGGACAGGGGGCCGGCGGGGAGCTGTTTTTT. The chain carries TRBV6-5 and TRBJ2-2, with 12 nucleotides matching TRBD1. This CDR3 has 15 residues. Germline trimming cut 5 bases from V and 7 bases from J; bases unmatched to any gene: 5. Germline V gives CDR1 MNHEY, CDR2 SVGAGI.

The gene calls are TRBV7-9 and TRBJ1-1; D perhaps matches TRBD1 (5 bases). CDR1 is SEHNR, CDR2 FQNEAQ, per germline (reference sequence). Trimming cost V 6 bases and J 4 bases, with 12 bases left between them. The CDR3 is 13 amino acids. The CDR3, as DNA: TGTGCCAGCAGAGGAGGGGAGCGCACTGAAGCTTTCTTT. Amino acids: CASRGGERTEAFF.

The chain combines TRBV7-2 with TRBJ1-2, with 7 bases fitting TRBD1. The germline V gene has CDR1 SGHTA and CDR2 FQGNSA. With V trimmed by 5 bases and J by 6 bases, 12 bases remained unmatched. This CDR3 has 15 residues. As DNA, the CDR3 is TGTGCCAGCAGCATCATGACAGGGAGTAATAATGGCTACACCTTC. It yields the protein CASSIMTGSNNGYTF. The full variable domain, rest sourced from reference TRBV7-2 and TRBJ1-2, is GAGVSQSPSNKVTEKGKDVELRCDPISGHTALYWYRQSLGQGLEFLIYFQGNSAPDKSGLPSDRFSAERTGGSVSTLTIQRTQQEDSAVYLCASSIMTGSNNGYTFGSGTRLTVV.

This chain links TRBV7-2 with TRBJ2-5; D is possibly TRBD2 (5 bases). V was clipped by 5 bases and J by 5 bases, with 6 bases between them. Germline CDR1 is SGHTA and CDR2 is FQGNSA. CDR3 size: 11 residues. CDR3: CASSQRETQYF. The CDR3 DNA follows: TGTGCCAGCAGCCAGCGGGAGACCCAGTACTTC.

This chain links TRBV9 with TRBJ2-3, with a tentative D call TRBD1 (6 bases). The CDR3 has 15 amino acids. V was cut by 2 bases and J by 0 bases, with 10 bases left in between. Germline V lookup: CDR1 SGDLS, CDR2 YYNGEE. CDR3 in DNA: TGTGCCAGCAGCGTGCAGGGGCCCAGCACAGATACGCAGTATTTT. Amino acid sequence: CASSVQGPSTDTQYF.

The rearrangement links TRBV12-2 to TRBJ2-7. TRBV12-2 is a pseudogene segment. This CDR3 spans 13 amino acids. CDR3 sequence reads: CASIRDHKYEQYF. The CDR3 bases are TGTGCCTCAATCCGGGACCACAAATACGAGCAGTACTTC.

V gene TRBV28 combines with J gene TRBJ1-2; unclear D gene. V dropped 5 bases and J dropped 6 bases, with 7 bases sitting between them. This CDR3 is 11 amino acids long. Germline CDR1 and CDR2: MDHEN and SYDVKM. CDR3 coding DNA: TGTGCCAGCAGTGCCCAGGATGGCTACACCTTC. This codes for CASSAQDGYTF.

The chain links TRBV2 to TRBJ2-7; tentatively, D is TRBD1 (6 bases). The CDR3 extends over 12 amino acids. Germline CDR1 reads SNHLY; CDR2 reads FYNNEI. V was trimmed by 6 bases and J by 4 bases, leaving 10 bases between them. The CDR3 DNA follows: TGTGCCAGCAGACAGGGTGGGTACGAGCAGTACTTC. This gives the protein CASRQGGYEQYF.

Notes on this clone: A read error may produce the germline difference seen at one junction end. This chain joins TRBV11-1 and TRBJ1-2; tentative D call: TRBD1 (6 bases). The CDR3 consists of 15 residues. Germline CDR1 reads SGHAT; CDR2 reads FQDESV (reference sequence). In nucleotides, the CDR3 is TGTGCCAGCAGCCACGTGGGGGGCGCTAATTATGGCTACACCTTC. Its translation is CASSHVGGANYGYTF.

The rearrangement joins TRBV19 to TRBJ2-1, with D perhaps TRBD1 (5 bases). This CDR3 spans 14 amino acids. Germline-derived CDR1 and CDR2 are LNHDA and SQIVND (reference sequence). The V end was cut by 3 bases, the J end by 6 bases, with 12 bases between. As DNA, the CDR3 is TGTGCCAGTAGTATCCCCACAGGTCCCAATGAGCAGTTCTTC. It specifies CASSIPTGPNEQFF.

This CDR3 is CASDKRVASGRPGSYEQYF. CDR3 in DNA: TGTGCCAGCGACAAACGCGTGGCTAGCGGGAGGCCCGGTTCCTACGAGCAGTACTTC. This chain joins TRBV7-2 and TRBJ2-7, with TRBD2 identical over 11 bases. Germline loops: CDR1 SGHTA, CDR2 FQGNSA. V shed 8 bases, J shed 1 base, and the junction held 19 bases outside the gene matches. The CDR3 contains 19 residues.

The V call is TRBV14, the J call TRBJ1-2; 7 bases line up with TRBD1. CDR1 SGHDN and CDR2 FVKESK come from the germline V gene. Trimming at V came to 2 bases and at J to 2 bases, leaving 5 bases not matched to a gene. This CDR3 comprises 15 residues. This chain's CDR3 is CASSQNRGVNYGYTF. The CDR3 region has the DNA TGTGCCAGCAGCCAAAACAGGGGAGTCAACTATGGCTACACCTTC.

V is TRBV6-6 and J is TRBJ1-1; D uncertain. This CDR3 spans 13 amino acids. V was shortened by 2 bases and J by 3 bases, with 7 bases between the two germline ends. Germline CDR1 and CDR2: MNHNY and SVGAGI (reference sequence). CDR3: CASSYRVDTEAFF. Written as DNA, the CDR3 is TGTGCCAGCAGTTACAGGGTCGACACTGAAGCTTTCTTT.

J is TRBJ1-2 and V is TRBV11-2; D is unresolved. The CDR3 totals 14 residues. Trimming pared 5 bases from V and 4 bases from J, leaving 14 bases between. Per the germline V gene, CDR1 is SGHAT and CDR2 is FQNNGV. CDR3: CASSTLTASYGYTF. The CDR3 DNA reads TGTGCCAGCAGCACGCTGACGGCATCCTATGGCTACACCTTC.

The V gene is TRBV5-4, the J gene TRBJ1-2, with a tentative D call TRBD1 (6 bases). The germline V and J ends were trimmed by 4 bases and 6 bases, with 16 bases remaining between them. This CDR3 has 14 residues. The germline gives CDR1 SGHNT, CDR2 YYREEE (reference sequence). DNA for the CDR3: TGTGCCAGCAGCCAAGCAAACAGGGTACATGGCTACACCTTC. Translation: CASSQANRVHGYTF.

A few counts support this clone. The rearrangement links TRBV7-9 to TRBJ2-3; no definite D call. With 4 bases removed from V and 2 bases from J, the gap between germline ends came to 13 bases. Germline assignment: CDR1 SEHNR and CDR2 FQNEAQ (reference sequence). The CDR3 runs to 15 residues. In DNA, the CDR3 is TGTGCCAGCAGCTCCTATTTGACTTACACAGATACGCAGTATTTT. It encodes CASSSYLTYTDTQYF.

The chain combines TRBV6-5 with TRBJ1-5; 11 positions match TRBD1. V lost 5 bases and J lost 2; bases outside the gene matches: 2. Germline CDR1 reads MNHEY; CDR2 reads SVGAGI. The CDR3 has 15 amino acids. The CDR3 sequence is CASSGGQGGNQPQHF. DNA for the CDR3: TGTGCCAGCAGTGGGGGACAGGGGGGCAATCAGCCCCAGCATTTT.

The chain links TRBV2 to TRBJ1-3, with D maybe TRBD1 (5 bases). The CDR3 sequence is 19 residues long. V was clipped by 0 bases and J by 0 bases, with 18 bases between them. In germline, CDR1 is SNHLY, CDR2 FYNNEI. Here the CDR3 reads CASSEAWGDQSASGNTIYF. CDR3 DNA: TGTGCCAGCAGTGAAGCGTGGGGGGACCAGTCCGCCTCTGGAAACACCATATATTTT.

This clone was counted a few times. J is TRBJ1-3 and V is TRBV6-5; D gene ambiguous. V lost 6 bases and J 4 bases, leaving 13 bases between the germline ends. The CDR3 has 14 amino acids. The germline V gene encodes CDR1 MNHEY and CDR2 SVGAGI. This chain's CDR3 is CASRNDLAGNTIYF. CDR3 DNA sequence: TGTGCCAGCAGAAACGATTTGGCAGGAAACACCATATATTTT.

This clone appeared a single time. The chain recombines TRBV2 with TRBJ2-5; D gene unclear. V lost 6 bases, J lost 5 bases, and 19 bases lay in between. The CDR3 sequence is 15 residues long. Germline loops: CDR1 SNHLY, CDR2 FYNNEI. DNA for the CDR3: TGTGCCAGCAGCGCCGACGCCCCGGTTTGGGAGACCCAGTACTTC. Residues: CASSADAPVWETQYF.

This sequence joins TRBV4-3 and TRBJ1-2; D unclear. Deletions cut 1 base from V and 0 bases from J, with 12 bases between. CDR1 and CDR2 from the germline V gene are LGHNA and YSLEER. There are 16 residues in the CDR3. This CDR3 reads CASSQGISESNYGYTF. The CDR3 DNA follows: TGCGCCAGCAGCCAAGGTATATCTGAATCTAACTATGGCTACACCTTC.

J is TRBJ2-7 and V is TRBV18, with a weak D call TRBD1 (6 bases). Germline CDR1 is KGHSH and CDR2 is LQKENI. This CDR3 has 14 residues. Trimming removed 6 bases from V and 2 bases from J, with 14 bases in between. The CDR3 loop is CASSWTVEAYEQYF. CDR3 bases: TGTGCCAGCTCCTGGACAGTAGAAGCCTACGAGCAGTACTTC.